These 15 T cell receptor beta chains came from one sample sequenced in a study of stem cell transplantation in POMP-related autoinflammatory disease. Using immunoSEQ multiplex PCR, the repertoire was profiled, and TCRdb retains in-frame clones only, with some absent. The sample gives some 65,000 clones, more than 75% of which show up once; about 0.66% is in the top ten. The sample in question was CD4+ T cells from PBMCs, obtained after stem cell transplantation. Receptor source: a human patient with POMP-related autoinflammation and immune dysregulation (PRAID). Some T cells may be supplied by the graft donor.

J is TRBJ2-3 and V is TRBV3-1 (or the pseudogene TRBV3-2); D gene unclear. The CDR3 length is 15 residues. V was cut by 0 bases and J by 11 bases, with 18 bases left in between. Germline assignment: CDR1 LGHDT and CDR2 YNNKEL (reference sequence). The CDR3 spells CASSQDTTAAGRQYF. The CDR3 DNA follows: TGTGCCAGCAGCCAAGATACCACCGCCGCAGGACGGCAGTATTTT.

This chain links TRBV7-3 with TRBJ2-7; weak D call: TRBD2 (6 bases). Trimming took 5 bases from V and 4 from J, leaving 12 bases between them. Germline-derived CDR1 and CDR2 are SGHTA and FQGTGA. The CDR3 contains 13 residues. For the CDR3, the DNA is TGTGCCAGCAGCACGGGACTTTTTTACGAGCAGTACTTC. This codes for CASSTGLFYEQYF.

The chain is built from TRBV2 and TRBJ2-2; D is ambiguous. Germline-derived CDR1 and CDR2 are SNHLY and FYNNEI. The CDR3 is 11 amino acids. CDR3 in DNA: TGTGCTGGATCCAACACCGGGGAGCTGTTTTTT. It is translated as CAGSNTGELFF.

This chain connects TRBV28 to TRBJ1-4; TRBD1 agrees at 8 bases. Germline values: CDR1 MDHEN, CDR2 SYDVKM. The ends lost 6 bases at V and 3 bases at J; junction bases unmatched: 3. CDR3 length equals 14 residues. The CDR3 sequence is CASRDREPNEKLFF. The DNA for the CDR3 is TGTGCCAGCAGGGACAGGGAACCTAATGAAAAACTGTTTTTT.

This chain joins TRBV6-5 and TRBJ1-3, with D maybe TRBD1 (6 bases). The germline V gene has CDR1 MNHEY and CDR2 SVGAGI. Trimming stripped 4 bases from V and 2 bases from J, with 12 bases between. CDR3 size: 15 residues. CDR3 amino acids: CASSSQGGPGNTIYF. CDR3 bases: TGTGCCAGCAGTTCACAGGGAGGACCTGGAAACACCATATATTTT.

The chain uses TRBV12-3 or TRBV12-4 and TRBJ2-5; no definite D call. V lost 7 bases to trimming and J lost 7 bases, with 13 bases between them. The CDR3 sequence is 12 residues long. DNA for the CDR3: TGTGCCAGCACCCAGTCTGTAATGACCCAGTACTTC. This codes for CASTQSVMTQYF.

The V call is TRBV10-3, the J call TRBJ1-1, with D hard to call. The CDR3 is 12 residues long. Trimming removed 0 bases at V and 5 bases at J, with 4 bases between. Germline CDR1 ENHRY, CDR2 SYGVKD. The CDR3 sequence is CAISESPTEAFF. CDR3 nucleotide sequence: TGTGCCATCAGTGAGTCCCCGACTGAAGCTTTCTTT.

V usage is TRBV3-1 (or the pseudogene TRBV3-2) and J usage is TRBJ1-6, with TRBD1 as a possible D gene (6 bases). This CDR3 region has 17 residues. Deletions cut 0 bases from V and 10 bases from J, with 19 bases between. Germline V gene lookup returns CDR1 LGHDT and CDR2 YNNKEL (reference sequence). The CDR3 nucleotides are TGTGCCAGCAGCCAAGATTTCGGTGTCAGGGGTCGCTCACCCCTCCACTTT. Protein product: CASSQDFGVRGRSPLHF.

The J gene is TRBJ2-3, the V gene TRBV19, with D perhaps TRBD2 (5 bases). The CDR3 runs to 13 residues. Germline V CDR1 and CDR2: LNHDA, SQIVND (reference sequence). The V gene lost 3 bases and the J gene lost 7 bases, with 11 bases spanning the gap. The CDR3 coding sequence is TGTGCCAGTAGTATCCCACCGGGGTATACGCAGTATTTT. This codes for CASSIPPGYTQYF.

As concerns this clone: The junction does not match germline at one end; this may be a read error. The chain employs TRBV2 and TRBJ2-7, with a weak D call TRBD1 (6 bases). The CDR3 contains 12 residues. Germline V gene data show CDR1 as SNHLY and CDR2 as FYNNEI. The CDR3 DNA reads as TGTGCCAGCAGTGAATCGCAGACAGGCCAGCCCTTC. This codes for CASSESQTGQPF.

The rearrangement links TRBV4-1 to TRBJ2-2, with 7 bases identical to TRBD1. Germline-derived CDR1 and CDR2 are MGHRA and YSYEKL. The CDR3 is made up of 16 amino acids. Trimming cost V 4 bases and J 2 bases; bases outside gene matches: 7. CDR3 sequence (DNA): TGCGCCAGCAGCCCACGGACAGGAGCCAACACCGGGGAGCTGTTTTTT. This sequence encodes CASSPRTGANTGELFF.

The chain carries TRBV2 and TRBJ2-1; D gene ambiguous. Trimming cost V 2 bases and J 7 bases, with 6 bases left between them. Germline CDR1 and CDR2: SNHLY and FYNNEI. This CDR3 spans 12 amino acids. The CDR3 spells CASSEFVNEQFF. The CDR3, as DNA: TGTGCCAGCAGTGAATTTGTGAATGAGCAGTTCTTC.

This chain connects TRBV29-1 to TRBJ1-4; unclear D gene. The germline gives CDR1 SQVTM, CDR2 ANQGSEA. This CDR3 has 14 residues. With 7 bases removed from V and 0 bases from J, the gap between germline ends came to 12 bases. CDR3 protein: CSASRGSTNEKLFF. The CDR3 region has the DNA TGCAGCGCCTCAAGAGGCTCAACTAATGAAAAACTGTTTTTT.

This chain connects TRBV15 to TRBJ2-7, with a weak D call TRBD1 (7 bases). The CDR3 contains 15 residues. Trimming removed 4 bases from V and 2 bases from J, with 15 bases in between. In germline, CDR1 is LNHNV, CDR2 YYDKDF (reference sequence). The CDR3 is CATSMGGDRAYEQYV. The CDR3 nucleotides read TGTGCCACCAGCATGGGGGGCGACAGGGCCTACGAGCAGTACGTC.

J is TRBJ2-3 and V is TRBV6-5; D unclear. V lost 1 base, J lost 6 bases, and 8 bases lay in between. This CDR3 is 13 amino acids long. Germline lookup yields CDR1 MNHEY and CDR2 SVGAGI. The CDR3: CASSYWKGDTQYF. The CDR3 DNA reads TGTGCCAGCAGTTACTGGAAAGGGGATACGCAGTATTTT.